The present T cell receptor beta chain was sequenced within a study of T cell repertoires in cytomegalovirus infection. Study-wide background: Indicated by public TCR beta signatures were CMV infection and matching HLA type. Whole-study results and caveats: The study found HLA-C-restricted CMV-specific TCR beta clonotypes dominating the ex vivo response.

Trimming cost V 6 bases and J 4 bases; bases outside gene matches: 15. The CDR3 length is 19 residues. Germline V CDR1 and CDR2: MNHEY, SVGEGT. TCRdb redid the calling of the reads with MiXCR, one entry per CDR3 protein. The data hold 300,000 or so distinct CDR3 sequences, with around 25% observed a single time. A single count supports this clonotype. Antigen specificity is unknown. The chain links TRBV6-2 or TRBV6-3 to TRBJ2-2, with 12 nucleotides matching TRBD1. The source material was PBMCs. This TCR came from a human donor in good health (CMV status not recorded). Some clones in this sample may be carry-over from other donors' samples. In DNA, the CDR3 is TGTGCCAGCAGCCAGGCCCGGGACAGGGGGCCCGCGAGCACCGGGGAGCTGTTTTTT. As protein: CASSQARDRGPASTGELFF.